The clone carrying this TCR beta chain was recorded at least ten times. The target antigen is unknown. RNA transcripts were the template, and TCR beta CDR3 regions were amplified from them. Following a first-round RT-PCR that used HTBI primers, a second-round multiplex PCR was carried out. MiXCR, applied by TCRdb to the multiplex PCR reads, yields one record per CDR3 protein. Here the sample spans a few hundred thousand distinct CDR3 sequences, 15% to 17% being singletons. The CDR3 loop spans 14 amino acids. Trimming shortened V by 6 bases and J by 2 bases, and 11 bases separated the two germline ends. This entry comes from a study of Graves' ophthalmopathy and Graves' hyperthyroidism. Whole-study results and caveats: Ophthalmopathy progression predictions by the model showed approximately 79% specificity and 60% to 71% sensitivity.

This chain links TRBV12-3 or TRBV12-4 with TRBJ2-4, with D perhaps given as TRBD1 or TRBD2 (5 bases each). Material: peripheral blood. The clonotype was recovered from a woman aged 18-29 years with stable Graves' hyperthyroidism. The CDR3 DNA sequence: TGTGCCAGCAGCCAGGGACGCTCCAAAAACATTCAGTACTTC. It yields the protein CASSQGRSKNIQYF.